The entry below gives a single TCR beta chain sequence along with its context. Its antigen is not yet known. Per-base quality was not reported, and no clone a single base away is much larger than it. This specimen belongs to a study of cytomegalovirus exposure and HLA in healthy donors listed by TCRdb under 2017. A note on the overall study: A later analysis indicated that the 130 or so validation repertoires were generated on the platform also employed for the 670 or so repertoires of the first cohort. The study was designed to test whether signatures of past pathogen exposure could be identified by cataloging public T cell receptors. A separate validation cohort of 100 to 150 different subjects was used in addition to the roughly 720-subject first cohort. High-throughput TCR immunosequencing, statistical association of individual TCRs with disease status, and machine learning were combined to predict cytomegalovirus infection status. Beyond this particular receptor, the publication reports: A later analysis lacked HLA typing for the validation cohort, so it scored co-occurrence in that cohort across all 110 or so repertoires. A later analysis found that TCRs clustered in the first cohort also tended to co-occur in the 100 to 150 validation repertoires, with 94% of cluster scores above 0. The classifier was reported to diagnose cytomegalovirus status with high specificity and sensitivity in both the original cohort and the validation cohort. In the study, approximately 160 TCR beta chains were listed as associated with cytomegalovirus. According to the authors, the approach could potentially be generalized to other disease states and immunological phenotypes. A few of the identified cytomegalovirus-associated TCR beta chains were confirmed in vitro to be specific for cytomegalovirus antigens. While some public TCRs were present in many individuals, most TCR sequences turned up only very rarely across donors.

CDR1 and CDR2 were assigned from the germline V gene as SGHNT and YENEEA. The CDR3 starts with the cysteine, ends with the phenylalanine, and has 15 residues. The kept DNA is CDR3 alone, 45 bases in frame from the first base. Ends trimmed: V by 6 bases, J by 7 bases; bases unmatched to a gene: 7. The protocol used for the library was the immunoSEQ multiplex PCR assay. Per the source publication's procedure: A statistical classification framework was built to diagnose cytomegalovirus status from the catalog of TCR beta chain sequences. The table was pulled from immuneACCESS by TCRdb, which kept in-frame rearrangements only. Such tables lose some clones; where checked, under half of the loss comes from unresolved V genes, and the rest has no known cause. The DNA gave D and trimming, while V, J and clone size come from that table. This sample is represented by roughly 120,000 clones; more than 75% of them were singletons. The top ten clonotypes cover about 2% of the sample.

The donors were included in the validation cohort of approximately 130 subjects, a group kept apart from the roughly 700-subject first cohort. The chain was built from TRBV11-3 and TRBJ2-7; TRBD2 matches 15 bases in the middle. This receptor was identified in a woman younger than 45 in good health and CMV-seronegative. Material: PBMCs. The CDR3 region has the sequence CASSYAGTSGGEQYF. The bases read TGTGCCAGCAGTTACGCCGGGACTAGCGGGGGGGAGCAGTACTTC. Full variable domain (CDR3 extended with the reference TRBV11-3 and TRBJ2-7 proteins): EAGVVQSPRYKIIEKKQPVAFWCNPISGHNTLYWYLQNLGQGPELLIRYENEEAVDDSQLPKDRFSAERLKGVDSTLKIQPAELGDSAVYLCASSYAGTSGGEQYFGPGTRLTVT.